The present T cell receptor (beta chain) was sequenced within a study of cytomegalovirus exposure and HLA in healthy donors. Findings and limits, study-wide: The number of N-insertions in an Asian-associated ancestry cluster was reportedly below the roughly 620-donor mean in a later analysis. Highly shared variants forming one cluster were likely a sequencing artifact. It was reportedly the case that the classifier diagnosed cytomegalovirus status with high specificity and sensitivity.

The primer mix had 60 Vbeta and 13 Jbeta primers. Profiled with immunoSEQ multiplex PCR; TCRdb holds only in-frame clones, not every one. The sample carries fewer than 120,000 clones, over 60% recorded once. This CDR3 has 15 amino acids. V dropped 8 bases and J dropped 6; count of bases not matched to a gene: 10. Germline CDR1 reads MDHEN; CDR2 reads SYDVKM. In regard to this clone: What it binds is not known.

The rearrangement joins TRBV28 to TRBJ1-6, with TRBD1 matching 7 bases. The source material was PBMCs. The TCR sequence derives from a man aged 25-45 years in good health and CMV-seropositive. The CDR3 here is CASRPYDRANSPLHF. The CDR3 DNA reads TGTGCCAGCCGACCTTACGACAGGGCTAATTCACCCCTCCACTTT.